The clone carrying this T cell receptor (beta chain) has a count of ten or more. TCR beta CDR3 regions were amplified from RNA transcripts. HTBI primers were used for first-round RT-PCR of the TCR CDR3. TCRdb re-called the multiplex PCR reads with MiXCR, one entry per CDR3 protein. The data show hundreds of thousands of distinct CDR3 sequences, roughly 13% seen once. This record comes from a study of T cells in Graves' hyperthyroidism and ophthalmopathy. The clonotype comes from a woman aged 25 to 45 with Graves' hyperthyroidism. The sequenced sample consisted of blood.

The CDR3 sequence: CASSVEREGDTQYF. Written as DNA, the CDR3 is TGTGCCAGCAGTGTTGAGCGGGAGGGAGATACGCAGTATTTT. The gene calls are TRBV6-1 and TRBJ2-3; 10 bases match TRBD2. Trimming took 4 bases from V and 5 from J; bases not matched to a gene: 3. The CDR3 is 14 amino acids. Germline V gene data show CDR1 as MNHNS and CDR2 as SASEGT.